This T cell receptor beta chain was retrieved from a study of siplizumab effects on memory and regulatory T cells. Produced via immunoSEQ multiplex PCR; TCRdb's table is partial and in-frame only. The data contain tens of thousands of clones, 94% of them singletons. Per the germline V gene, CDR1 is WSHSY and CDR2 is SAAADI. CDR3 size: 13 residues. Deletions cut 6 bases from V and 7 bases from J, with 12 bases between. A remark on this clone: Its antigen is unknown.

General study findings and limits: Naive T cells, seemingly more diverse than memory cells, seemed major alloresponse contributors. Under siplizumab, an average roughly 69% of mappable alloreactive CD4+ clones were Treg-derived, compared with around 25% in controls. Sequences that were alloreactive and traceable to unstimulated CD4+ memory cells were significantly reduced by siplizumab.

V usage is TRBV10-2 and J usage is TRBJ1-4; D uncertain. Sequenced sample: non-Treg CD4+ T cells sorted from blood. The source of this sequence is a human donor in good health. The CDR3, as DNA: TGCGCCAGCAGACCCGGTCCGGTTGAAAAACTGTTTTTT. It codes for CASRPGPVEKLFF.